This is a list of T cell receptor beta chains from one sample in a study of T-cell memory formation after mild COVID-19. MiXCR, applied by TCRdb to the 5' RACE reads, yields one record per CDR3 protein. This table has about 320,000 distinct CDR3 sequences, approximately 14% appearing once. Sequenced material: PBMCs or a T cell subset sorted from them (not recorded which). Every receptor here comes from a man aged 18 to 29 who had mild COVID-19 (a few samples of this study predate the infection). Cell type and time point are not known. The CDR3 runs from the conserved cysteine through the conserved F or W. A D gene is named only where the DNA matches it firmly. Clone size is not always given. Where it is, it says once, few, many or a class for expanded clones.

CDR3aa: CASRIIQGPNSPLHF
CDR3nt: TGTGCCAGCAGAATCATACAGGGGCCCAATTCACCCCTCCACTTT
d_gene: TRBD1
abundance: NA
j_gene: TRBJ1-6
v_gene: TRBV6-5

CDR3aa: CASTAGGYEQYF
CDR3nt: TGTGCCAGCACCGCGGGGGGCTACGAGCAGTACTTC
d_gene: TRBD2
abundance: NA
j_gene: TRBJ2-7
v_gene: TRBV12-3/TRBV12-4

CDR3aa: CATSTEAPPETQYF
CDR3nt: TGTGCCACCAGCACGGAAGCCCCACCGGAGACCCAGTACTTC
d_gene: NA
abundance: few
j_gene: TRBJ2-5
v_gene: TRBV15

CDR3aa: CASSLAAGAETQYF
CDR3nt: TGTGCCAGCAGCTTAGCGGCAGGGGCAGAGACCCAGTACTTC
d_gene: NA
abundance: few
j_gene: TRBJ2-5
v_gene: TRBV7-2

CDR3aa: CASSRGLETGELFF
CDR3nt: TGTGCCAGCAGTAGGGGACTGGAAACCGGGGAGCTGTTTTTT
d_gene: NA
abundance: NA
j_gene: TRBJ2-2
v_gene: TRBV28

CDR3aa: CASSWRNASPYGYTF
CDR3nt: TGTGCCAGCAGTTGGAGAAACGCCTCCCCCTATGGCTACACCTTC
d_gene: NA
abundance: NA
j_gene: TRBJ1-2
v_gene: TRBV6-5

CDR3aa: CAIRDRYNQPQHF
CDR3nt: TGTGCCATCCGAGATCGTTACAATCAGCCCCAGCATTTT
d_gene: NA
abundance: many
j_gene: TRBJ1-5
v_gene: TRBV10-3

CDR3aa: CASSLLANYGYTF
CDR3nt: TGTGCCAGCAGCTTACTTGCTAACTATGGCTACACCTTC
d_gene: NA
abundance: NA
j_gene: TRBJ1-2
v_gene: TRBV7-9

CDR3aa: CSARPSFILQGLPYNEQFF
CDR3nt: TGCAGTGCTAGACCGAGCTTTATCTTACAGGGTCTTCCCTACAATGAGCAGTTCTTC
d_gene: NA
abundance: few
j_gene: TRBJ2-1
v_gene: TRBV20-1

CDR3aa: CSARERGGHEQFF
CDR3nt: TGCAGTGCTAGGGAGCGGGGGGGCCATGAGCAGTTCTTC
d_gene: TRBD2
abundance: NA
j_gene: TRBJ2-1
v_gene: TRBV20-1

CDR3aa: CASSLEDRLSRFF
CDR3nt: TGTGCCAGCAGCTTAGAGGACAGGCTGTCGCGGTTCTTC
d_gene: TRBD1
abundance: NA
j_gene: TRBJ2-1
v_gene: TRBV7-9

CDR3aa: CASSWTLRGEAFF
CDR3nt: TGTGCCAGCAGTTGGACACTCCGGGGTGAAGCTTTCTTT
d_gene: NA
abundance: few
j_gene: TRBJ1-1
v_gene: TRBV2

CDR3aa: CASSQDGSGGSTDTQYF
CDR3nt: TGTGCCAGCAGCCAAGACGGGTCGGGAGGGAGCACAGATACGCAGTATTTT
d_gene: TRBD2
abundance: few
j_gene: TRBJ2-3
v_gene: TRBV4-2

CDR3aa: CASSPRTWETNTDTQYF
CDR3nt: TGTGCCAGCAGCCCTCGGACTTGGGAGACTAACACAGATACGCAGTATTTT
d_gene: NA
abundance: few
j_gene: TRBJ2-3
v_gene: TRBV9

CDR3aa: CASSWGRTGEAFF
CDR3nt: TGTGCCAGCAGTTGGGGGCGGACAGGAGAAGCTTTCTTT
d_gene: TRBD1
abundance: NA
j_gene: TRBJ1-1
v_gene: TRBV27

CDR3aa: CASSSTGNEQPQHF
CDR3nt: TGTGCCAGCAGCTCGACAGGGAACGAACAGCCCCAGCATTTT
d_gene: TRBD1
abundance: many
j_gene: TRBJ1-5
v_gene: TRBV6-5

CDR3aa: CASSLSGERDPNPYEQYF
CDR3nt: TGTGCCAGCAGTTTATCAGGGGAGAGGGACCCTAACCCCTACGAGCAGTACTTC
d_gene: NA
abundance: few
j_gene: TRBJ2-7
v_gene: TRBV27

CDR3aa: CATSRGAGKWGETQYF
CDR3nt: TGTGCCACCAGCAGAGGGGCGGGGAAGTGGGGCGAGACCCAGTACTTC
d_gene: NA
abundance: few
j_gene: TRBJ2-5
v_gene: TRBV15

CDR3aa: CSAREGTGTGELFF
CDR3nt: TGCAGTGCTAGAGAGGGGACAGGTACCGGGGAGCTGTTTTTT
d_gene: TRBD1
abundance: few
j_gene: TRBJ2-2
v_gene: TRBV20-1

CDR3aa: CASSSPGTGNTGELFF
CDR3nt: TGTGCCAGCAGCTCCCCCGGGACAGGGAATACCGGGGAGCTGTTTTTT
d_gene: TRBD1
abundance: NA
j_gene: TRBJ2-2
v_gene: TRBV7-9

CDR3aa: CASSDFGGVNTDTQYF
CDR3nt: TGCGCCAGCAGTGACTTCGGGGGGGTGAACACAGATACGCAGTATTTT
d_gene: TRBD2
abundance: NA
j_gene: TRBJ2-3
v_gene: TRBV10-1

CDR3aa: CSVVGLAGTYEQYF
CDR3nt: TGCAGCGTTGTAGGCCTAGCGGGGACCTACGAGCAGTACTTC
d_gene: TRBD2
abundance: NA
j_gene: TRBJ2-7
v_gene: TRBV29-1

CDR3aa: CASSLLTGSTVAGNTIYF
CDR3nt: TGTGCCAGCAGCCTTCTGACAGGGTCAACCGTCGCTGGAAACACCATATATTTT
d_gene: TRBD1
abundance: few
j_gene: TRBJ1-3
v_gene: TRBV6-2/TRBV6-3

CDR3aa: CASTLSGEVDTQYF
CDR3nt: TGTGCCAGCACCCTTAGCGGGGAGGTAGATACGCAGTATTTT
d_gene: TRBD2
abundance: few
j_gene: TRBJ2-3
v_gene: TRBV12-3/TRBV12-4

CDR3aa: CASRSGSTYEQYF
CDR3nt: TGTGCCAGCAGGTCAGGCTCAACCTACGAGCAGTACTTC
d_gene: NA
abundance: NA
j_gene: TRBJ2-7
v_gene: TRBV7-2

CDR3aa: CASVGSNYGYTF
CDR3nt: TGTGCTAGTGTGGGCAGTAACTATGGCTACACCTTC
d_gene: NA
abundance: few
j_gene: TRBJ1-2
v_gene: TRBV12-5

CDR3aa: CASSQAQGSYEQYF
CDR3nt: TGTGCCAGCAGCCAAGCGCAGGGGTCCTACGAGCAGTACTTC
d_gene: NA
abundance: few
j_gene: TRBJ2-7
v_gene: TRBV4-2

CDR3aa: CASSPRGRTDTQYF
CDR3nt: TGTGCCAGCAGTCCCAGGGGGCGTACAGATACGCAGTATTTT
d_gene: TRBD1
abundance: many
j_gene: TRBJ2-3
v_gene: TRBV12-3/TRBV12-4

CDR3aa: CAISDAGQGAYNEQFF
CDR3nt: TGTGCCATCAGTGACGCGGGACAGGGGGCGTACAATGAGCAGTTCTTC
d_gene: TRBD1
abundance: NA
j_gene: TRBJ2-1
v_gene: TRBV10-3

CDR3aa: CASSLWGSYEQYF
CDR3nt: TGTGCCAGCAGCTTATGGGGCTCCTACGAGCAGTACTTC
d_gene: NA
abundance: many
j_gene: TRBJ2-7
v_gene: TRBV7-2

CDR3aa: CSARGVGGEGLDTQYF
CDR3nt: TGCAGTGCTAGAGGGGTCGGGGGAGAAGGTTTAGATACGCAGTATTTT
d_gene: NA
abundance: many
j_gene: TRBJ2-3
v_gene: TRBV20-1

CDR3aa: CASSAYTGGGNQPQHF
CDR3nt: TGTGCCAGCAGTGCTTACACAGGGGGAGGCAATCAGCCCCAGCATTTT
d_gene: TRBD1
abundance: few
j_gene: TRBJ1-5
v_gene: TRBV27

CDR3aa: CASSDGLYEQYF
CDR3nt: TGTGCCAGCAGCGATGGCCTGTACGAGCAGTACTTC
d_gene: NA
abundance: NA
j_gene: TRBJ2-7
v_gene: TRBV5-6

CDR3aa: CASRLGRGGEAFF
CDR3nt: TGTGCCAGCAGGCTCGGTAGGGGGGGTGAAGCTTTCTTT
d_gene: NA
abundance: NA
j_gene: TRBJ1-1
v_gene: TRBV12-3/TRBV12-4

CDR3aa: CASSQETANEKLFF
CDR3nt: TGTGCCAGCAGCCAAGAGACAGCTAATGAAAAACTGTTTTTT
d_gene: NA
abundance: many
j_gene: TRBJ1-4
v_gene: TRBV4-2

CDR3aa: CASSREGANTGELFF
CDR3nt: TGTGCCAGCAGCCGGGAAGGGGCGAACACCGGGGAGCTGTTTTTT
d_gene: NA
abundance: many
j_gene: TRBJ2-2
v_gene: TRBV7-9

CDR3aa: CSASGEYYGTDTQYF
CDR3nt: TGCAGTGCTAGCGGGGAGTATTACGGGACAGATACGCAGTATTTT
d_gene: NA
abundance: many
j_gene: TRBJ2-3
v_gene: TRBV20-1

CDR3aa: CAWSDPPAEAFF
CDR3nt: TGTGCCTGGAGTGATCCCCCAGCTGAAGCTTTCTTT
d_gene: NA
abundance: NA
j_gene: TRBJ1-1
v_gene: TRBV30

CDR3aa: CASSVLGSTNEKLFF
CDR3nt: TGTGCCAGCAGTGTCTTGGGATCTACTAATGAAAAACTGTTTTTT
d_gene: NA
abundance: few
j_gene: TRBJ1-4
v_gene: TRBV7-9

CDR3aa: CSAYASGTGHQPQHF
CDR3nt: TGCAGTGCCTATGCGTCAGGGACGGGGCATCAGCCCCAGCATTTT
d_gene: NA
abundance: NA
j_gene: TRBJ1-5
v_gene: TRBV20-1

CDR3aa: CASSLTESSGANVLTF
CDR3nt: TGTGCCAGCAGCTTGACCGAGAGCTCTGGGGCCAACGTCCTGACTTTC
d_gene: NA
abundance: few
j_gene: TRBJ2-6
v_gene: TRBV7-9

CDR3aa: CSAVSGDVVNEQFF
CDR3nt: TGCAGTGCCGTGAGCGGGGATGTCGTAAATGAGCAGTTCTTC
d_gene: TRBD2
abundance: NA
j_gene: TRBJ2-1
v_gene: TRBV20-1